Listed below are T cell receptor beta chains from one sample, sequenced in a study of cytomegalovirus exposure and HLA in healthy donors. Sequencing used immunoSEQ multiplex PCR; TCRdb keeps in-frame clones, though not all of them. The sample records 120,000 or so clones, around 72% being singletons. Sample: PBMCs. The receptors originated from a woman aged 35 to 49 in good health and CMV-seropositive. Both conserved end residues are part of each CDR3. Each record gives: V gene, CDR3 length, clone size, D gene, J gene, CDR3 DNA, CDR3 protein. The D gene is left open where the match is weak. The size entry is marked missing in some rows and otherwise reads once, few, many or a size class.

>TRBV11-3|15|few|NA|TRBJ1-6
TGTGCCAGCAGCTTAGATTCAGGGCGGAATTCACCCCTCCACTTT
CASSLDSGRNSPLHF
>TRBV4-3|16|few|NA|TRBJ2-1
TGCGCCAGCAGCCAAGCCAGCGGTACAGCCTACAATGAGCAGTTCTTC
CASSQASGTAYNEQFF
>TRBV27|14|NA|TRBD1|TRBJ1-1
TGTGCCAGCAGTCCCTTGGACAGGGACACTGAAGCTTTCTTT
CASSPLDRDTEAFF
>TRBV9|15|once|NA|TRBJ2-3
TGTGCCAGCAGCTCGCGGGGGCCCAGCACAGATACGCAGTATTTT
CASSSRGPSTDTQYF
>TRBV2|14|NA|NA|TRBJ1-4
TGTGCCAGCAGTGAATTTAGAGTTAATGAAAAACTGTTTTTT
CASSEFRVNEKLFF
>TRBV2|17|NA|TRBD2|TRBJ2-2
TGTGCCAGCAGTGAAGAGGGAGGGAGGCGTAACACCGGGGAGCTGTTTTTT
CASSEEGGRRNTGELFF
>TRBV7-2|15|NA|TRBD1|TRBJ2-7
TGTGCCAGCAGTCCCGTTTGGCAGGGGGCCTACGAGCAGTACTTC
CASSPVWQGAYEQYF
>TRBV2|16|NA|TRBD1|TRBJ1-2
TGTGCCTCTTGTCGGGACAGGGCAGCAGCTAACTATGGCTACACCTTC
CASCRDRAAANYGYTF
>TRBV10-3|16|NA|NA|TRBJ1-2
TGTGCCATCAGTGGGGGGGAGGGCCCCAGGAGCTATGGCTACACCTTC
CAISGGEGPRSYGYTF
>TRBV7-3|16|NA|TRBD1|TRBJ2-2
TGTGCCAGCAGCTCCAGGGACAGGGGAGTGACCGGGGAGCTGTTTTTT
CASSSRDRGVTGELFF
>TRBV20-1|11|few|TRBD2|TRBJ2-5
TGCAGTGCTGGCGGGGGAGAGACCCAGTACTTC
CSAGGGETQYF
>TRBV6-1|15|NA|NA|TRBJ1-5
TGTGCCAGCAGCGCCAGTGGACAGAACAATCAGCCCCAGCATTTT
CASSASGQNNQPQHF
>TRBV25-1|16|NA|TRBD1|TRBJ1-1
TGTGCCAGCAGTGAGGACAGGGGTCCGACAAACACTGAAGCTTTCTTT
CASSEDRGPTNTEAFF
>TRBV6-5|14|NA|NA|TRBJ2-7
TGTGCCAGCACCACCAGGACCGGCGGGTACGAGCAGTACTTC
CASTTRTGGYEQYF
>TRBV9|13|NA|NA|TRBJ2-3
TGTGCCAGCAGCGTAGTCCCTACAGATACGCAGTATTTT
CASSVVPTDTQYF
>TRBV5-4|15|few|NA|TRBJ2-7
TGTGCCAGCAGCTTGGACTTAACCGGTTCCTACGAGCAGTACTTC
CASSLDLTGSYEQYF
>TRBV7-9|14|few|NA|TRBJ2-2
TGTGCCAGCAGTCCAACCACTAGGATCGGGGAGCTGTTTTTT
CASSPTTRIGELFF
>TRBV15|14|NA|TRBD2|TRBJ2-7
TGTGCCACCAGCTGGACTAGCGGGGGTTACGAGCAGTACTTC
CATSWTSGGYEQYF
>TRBV29-1|13|NA|TRBD2|TRBJ2-1
TGCAGCGTTGGCACTAGCGGGGTTGGTGAGCAGTTCTTC
CSVGTSGVGEQFF
>TRBV11-2|14|NA|NA|TRBJ1-2
TGTGCCAGCAGCCCCGCCGGGGGAAACTATGGCTACACCTTC
CASSPAGGNYGYTF
>TRBV6-1|14|few|TRBD1|TRBJ2-5
TGTGCCAGCAGTCCAGGGGGCCAGAGAGAGACCCAGTACTTC
CASSPGGQRETQYF
>TRBV29-1|13|few|NA|TRBJ1-1
TGCAGCGTTGAGGGCAGGGCCACCACTGAAGCTTTCTTT
CSVEGRATTEAFF
>TRBV27|13|NA|NA|TRBJ1-1
TGTGCCAGCAGTTTGATGGGCCGAACTGAAGCTTTCTTT
CASSLMGRTEAFF
>TRBV5-4|14|NA|TRBD1|TRBJ1-6
TGTGCCAGCAGCTTGACAGGGGGTAGTTCACCCCTCCACTTT
CASSLTGGSSPLHF
>TRBV15|15|NA|NA|TRBJ2-1
TGTGCCACCAGCAGTCTTGGACTGAACCGCAATGAGCAGTTCTTC
CATSSLGLNRNEQFF
>TRBV7-2|14|NA|TRBD1|TRBJ1-2
TGTGCCAGCACCACCGGGACAGGGGAGGCTGGCTACACCTTC
CASTTGTGEAGYTF
>TRBV29-1|12|NA|NA|TRBJ2-7
TGCAGCGTTGAAGGCGTCTCCTACGAGCAGTACTTC
CSVEGVSYEQYF
>TRBV7-9|13|few|TRBD2|TRBJ2-3
TGTGCCAGCAGCCGGGGGGACACAGATACGCAGTATTTT
CASSRGDTDTQYF